This T cell receptor (beta chain) is drawn from a study of cytomegalovirus exposure and HLA in healthy donors. Both 60 Vbeta primers and 13 Jbeta primers went into the PCR. The method was immunoSEQ multiplex PCR; TCRdb's version includes in-frame clones alone and lacks a portion of them. The sample holds around 300,000 clones, 65% to 85% seen once. Concerning this clone itself: What it recognizes is unknown. Within the sample, other DNA sequences also encode this same CDR3.

The CDR3 is 12 amino acids. V gave up 3 bases and J gave up 5 bases, with 7 bases separating them. Per the germline V gene, CDR1 is SGHNT and CDR2 is YENEEA. Study-wide findings and caveats: Among TCR sequences, most were rare, though some public TCRs appeared in many donors.

The receptor comes from a female donor in good health and CMV-seronegative. This rearrangement joins TRBV11-3 to TRBJ1-1; tentative D call: TRBD1 (5 bases). The sequencing sample was made of PBMCs. CDR3 residues: CASSLSGTEAFF. DNA for the CDR3: TGTGCCAGCAGCTTGTCAGGGACTGAAGCTTTCTTT.